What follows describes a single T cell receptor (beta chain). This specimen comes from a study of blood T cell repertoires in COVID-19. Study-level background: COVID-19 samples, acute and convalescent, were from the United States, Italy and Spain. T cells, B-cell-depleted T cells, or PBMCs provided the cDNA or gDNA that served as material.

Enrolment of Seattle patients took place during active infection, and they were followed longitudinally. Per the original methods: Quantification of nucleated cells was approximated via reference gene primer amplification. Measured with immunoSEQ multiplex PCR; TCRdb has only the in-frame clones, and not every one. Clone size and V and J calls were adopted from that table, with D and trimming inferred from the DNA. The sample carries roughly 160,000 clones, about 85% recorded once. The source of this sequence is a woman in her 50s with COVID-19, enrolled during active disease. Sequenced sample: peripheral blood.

The CDR3: CASSQEGGTNRYTF. The CDR3 DNA reads as TGTGCCAGCAGCCAAGAAGGGGGCACCAATCGCTACACCTTC. The rearrangement joins TRBV3-1 (or the pseudogene TRBV3-2) to TRBJ1-2; TRBD1 agrees at 7 bases. In germline, CDR1 is LGHDT, CDR2 YNNKEL (reference sequence). CDR3 length: 14 amino acids. V was pared by 0 bases and J by 9 bases, with 7 bases of the junction left unmatched.